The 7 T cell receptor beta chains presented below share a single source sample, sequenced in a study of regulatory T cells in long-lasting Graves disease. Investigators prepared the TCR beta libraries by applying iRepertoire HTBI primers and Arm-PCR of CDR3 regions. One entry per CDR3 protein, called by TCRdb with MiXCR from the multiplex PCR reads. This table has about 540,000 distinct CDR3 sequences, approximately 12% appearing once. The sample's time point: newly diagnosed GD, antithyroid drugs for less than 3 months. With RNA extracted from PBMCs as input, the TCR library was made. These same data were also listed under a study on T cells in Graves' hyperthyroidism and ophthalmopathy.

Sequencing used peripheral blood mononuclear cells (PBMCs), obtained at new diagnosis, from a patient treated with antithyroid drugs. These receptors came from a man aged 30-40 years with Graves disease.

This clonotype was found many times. CDR3 nucleotides: TGTGCCATCGGACGTACAGACAGGGGGTCCTACGAGCAGTACTTC. The encoded protein is CAIGRTDRGSYEQYF. J is TRBJ2-7 and V is TRBV10-3, with 9 bases lining up with TRBD1. The CDR3 covers 15 residues. CDR1 ENHRY and CDR2 SYGVKD come from the germline V gene. With 8 bases clipped from V and 1 base from J, the junction kept 9 bases outside the gene matches.

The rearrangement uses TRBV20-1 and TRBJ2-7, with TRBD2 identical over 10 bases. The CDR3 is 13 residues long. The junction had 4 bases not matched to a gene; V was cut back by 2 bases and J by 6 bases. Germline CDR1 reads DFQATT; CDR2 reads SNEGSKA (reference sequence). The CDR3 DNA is TGCAGTGCTAGACTAGCGGGAGTAGGCGAGCAGTACTTC. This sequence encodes CSARLAGVGEQYF.

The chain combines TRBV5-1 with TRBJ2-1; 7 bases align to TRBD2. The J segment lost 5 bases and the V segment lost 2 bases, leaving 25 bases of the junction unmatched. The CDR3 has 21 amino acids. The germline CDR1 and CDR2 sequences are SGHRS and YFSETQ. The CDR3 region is CASSFRLPRTSQKRGDNEQFF. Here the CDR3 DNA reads TGCGCCAGCAGCTTTCGCCTACCCCGGACTAGTCAGAAGAGAGGGGACAATGAGCAGTTCTTC.

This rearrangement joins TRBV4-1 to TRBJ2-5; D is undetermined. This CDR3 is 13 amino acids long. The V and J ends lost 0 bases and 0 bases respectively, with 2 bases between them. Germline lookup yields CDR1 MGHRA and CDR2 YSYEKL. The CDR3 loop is CASSQENQETQYF. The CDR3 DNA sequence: TGCGCCAGCAGCCAAGAGAACCAAGAGACCCAGTACTTC.

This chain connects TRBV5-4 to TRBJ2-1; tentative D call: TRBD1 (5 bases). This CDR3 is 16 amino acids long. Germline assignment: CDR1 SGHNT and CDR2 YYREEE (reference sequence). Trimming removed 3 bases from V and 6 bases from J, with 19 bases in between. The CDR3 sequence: CASSWGGVRGSNEQFF. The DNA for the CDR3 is TGTGCCAGCAGCTGGGGTGGGGTAAGGGGCTCCAATGAGCAGTTCTTC.

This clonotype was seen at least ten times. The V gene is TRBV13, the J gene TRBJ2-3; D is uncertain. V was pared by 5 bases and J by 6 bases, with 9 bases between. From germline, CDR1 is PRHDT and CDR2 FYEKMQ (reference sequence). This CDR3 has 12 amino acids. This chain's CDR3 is CASSPRLDTQYF. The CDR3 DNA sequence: TGTGCCAGCAGCCCCCGTCTGGATACGCAGTATTTT.

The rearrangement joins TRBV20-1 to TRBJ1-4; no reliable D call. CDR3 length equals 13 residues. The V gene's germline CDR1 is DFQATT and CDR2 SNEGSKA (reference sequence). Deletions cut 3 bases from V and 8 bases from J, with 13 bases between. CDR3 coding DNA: TGCAGTGCTAGTAACCCCGTTAGGGAAAAACTGTTTTTT. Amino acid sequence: CSASNPVREKLFF.